What follows are 30 T cell receptor beta chains derived from one specimen sequenced in a study of T cells after yellow fever vaccination. TCRdb re-derived calls from the 5' RACE reads in MiXCR, one entry per CDR3 protein. The sample carries about 630,000 distinct CDR3 sequences, roughly an eighth recorded once. The sample was PBMCs, taken on the day of the yellow fever booster vaccination. Receptors originate from a man younger than 40 who received the YFV17D yellow fever vaccine.

V and J are TRBV20-1 and TRBJ2-7; 10 bases line up with TRBD2. V lost 6 bases and J lost 6; bases outside the gene matches: 20. Per the germline V gene, CDR1 is DFQATT and CDR2 is SNEGSKA (reference sequence). This CDR3 has 17 residues. The CDR3 coding sequence is TGCAGTGCGAGGCCCCATCTAGCGGGAGAGATTGGTGGCGAGCAGTACTTC. Its translation is CSARPHLAGEIGGEQYF.

The chain's CDR3 is CSATTDHVQNIQYF. In DNA form, the CDR3 reads TGCAGTGCCACTACCGACCATGTACAAAACATTCAGTACTTC. The V and J genes are TRBV20-1 and TRBJ2-4; D call uncertain. The CDR3 extends over 14 amino acids. Trimming removed 6 bases at V and 5 bases at J, with 17 bases between. Germline V CDR1 and CDR2: DFQATT, SNEGSKA (reference sequence).

This clonotype was seen a few times. The V call is TRBV20-1, the J call TRBJ2-1; 14 nucleotides match TRBD2. The CDR3 is 17 amino acids. V was pared by 3 bases and J by 8 bases, with 12 bases of the junction left unmatched. CDR1 is DFQATT and CDR2 is SNEGSKA in the germline V gene (reference sequence). CDR3 in amino acids: CSARGGTSGRARYEQFF. CDR3 nucleotide sequence: TGCAGTGCTAGGGGTGGGACTAGCGGGAGAGCGAGGTATGAGCAGTTCTTC.

The rearrangement uses TRBV5-1 and TRBJ2-1; tentatively, D is TRBD2 (6 bases). Trimming removed 0 bases at V and 8 bases at J, with 12 bases between. The CDR3 consists of 14 residues. Germline V gene data show CDR1 as SGHRS and CDR2 as YFSETQ. The CDR3 DNA is TGCGCCAGCAGCTTGGGGGCGGGAAAGGATGAGCAGTTCTTC. Its protein product is CASSLGAGKDEQFF.

The chain has TRBV6-5 and TRBJ1-2; TRBD1 might be the D (5 bases). The CDR3 loop spans 13 amino acids. V was cut by 4 bases and J by 8 bases, with 14 bases left in between. From germline, CDR1 is MNHEY and CDR2 SVGAGI. The CDR3 loop is CASSSVEGRGYTF. CDR3 sequence (DNA): TGTGCCAGCAGTTCCGTGGAGGGGCGAGGCTACACCTTC.

This clonotype was found many times. The chain uses TRBV9 and TRBJ1-1; unclear D gene. CDR3 length: 13 amino acids. Germline-derived CDR1 and CDR2 are SGDLS and YYNGEE. Trimming left V 1 base short and J 5 bases short, with 9 bases between. The CDR3 protein is CASSVNPGTEAFF. The CDR3, as DNA: TGTGCCAGCAGCGTAAACCCCGGGACTGAAGCTTTCTTT. Combining the CDR3 with reference TRBV9 and TRBJ1-1 gives the whole variable domain DSGVTQTPKHLITATGQRVTLRCSPRSGDLSVYWYQQSLDQGLQFLIQYYNGEERAKGNILERFSAQQFPDLHSELNLSSLELGDSALYFCASSVNPGTEAFFGQGTRLTVV.

The chain combines TRBV7-9 with TRBJ1-6; perhaps TRBD1 as D (5 bases). The CDR3 is made up of 14 amino acids. V was shortened by 1 base and J by 10 bases, with 11 bases between the two germline ends. The V gene's germline CDR1 is SEHNR and CDR2 FQNEAQ (reference sequence). In DNA, the CDR3 is TGTGCCAGCAGCTTAGACGGGGGGAGGTCACCCCTCCACTTT. The encoded protein is CASSLDGGRSPLHF.

The chain couples TRBV20-1 to TRBJ1-3, with 7 bases matching TRBD1. Germline V gene sequence: CDR1 DFQATT, CDR2 SNEGSKA (reference sequence). The CDR3 totals 15 residues. After removal of 3 bases from V and 7 bases from J, the junction contained 12 bases not matched to a gene. In DNA, the CDR3 is TGCAGTGCTAGCCCCAGGGACAGCCGAGGGAACACCATATATTTT. Encoded protein: CSASPRDSRGNTIYF.

The chain uses TRBV20-1 and TRBJ2-3, with D perhaps matching TRBD1 (6 bases). The V end was cut by 0 bases, the J end by 5 bases, with 15 bases between. This CDR3 spans 15 amino acids. Germline CDR1 and CDR2: DFQATT and SNEGSKA (reference sequence). The CDR3 DNA sequence: TGCAGTGCTAGAGATCCCACAGGGTTGGTAGATACGCAGTATTTT. It yields the protein CSARDPTGLVDTQYF.

Only one count was recorded for this clonotype. This rearrangement joins TRBV2 to TRBJ1-1, with 7 bases that match TRBD1. With V trimmed by 8 bases and J by 1 base, 4 bases remained unmatched. The CDR3 runs 13 residues. Germline V gives CDR1 SNHLY, CDR2 FYNNEI. The CDR3 bases are TGTGCCAGCCGCAGGGGGACGAACACTGAAGCTTTCTTT. Translation gives CASRRGTNTEAFF.

The V gene is TRBV11-1, the J gene TRBJ2-1, with 8 bases aligning to TRBD2. Per germline, CDR1 SGHAT and CDR2 FQDESV (reference sequence). The trim removed 5 bases at V and 7 bases at J, leaving 7 bases unmatched. The CDR3 consists of 14 residues. In DNA, the CDR3 is TGTGCCAGCAGCCGGCCGGGACTAGATAATGAGCAGTTCTTC. Amino acids: CASSRPGLDNEQFF.

The chain is built from TRBV5-1 and TRBJ2-2, with a tentative D call TRBD1 (6 bases). V dropped 4 bases and J dropped 7 bases, with 11 bases sitting between them. Per the germline V gene, CDR1 is SGHRS and CDR2 is YFSETQ. This CDR3 is built from 13 residues. CDR3 DNA sequence: TGCGCCAGCAGCCTGGACAGAAACGGGGAGCTGTTTTTT. The encoded protein is CASSLDRNGELFF.

This clonotype has at least ten counts. The chain recombines TRBV15 with TRBJ2-5; D might be TRBD1 or TRBD2, each matching 5 bases. The V gene lost 1 base and the J gene lost 1 base, with 16 bases spanning the gap. The CDR3 covers 17 residues. Germline CDR1 and CDR2: LNHNV and YYDKDF (reference sequence). The CDR3 reads CATSRGDLVESQETQYF. The CDR3, as DNA: TGTGCCACCAGCAGAGGGGACCTAGTTGAGAGCCAAGAGACCCAGTACTTC.

This clonotype occurred once. In DNA, the CDR3 is TGTGCCAGCAGTTTCACAGGGGCAAATTCGCCCCAGCATTTT. Residues: CASSFTGANSPQHF. The chain has TRBV6-2 or TRBV6-3 and TRBJ1-5, with 7 positions matching TRBD1. The V gene end was trimmed by 4 bases and the J gene end by 9 bases; junction bases not matched to a gene: 9. CDR3 length: 14 residues. Germline V gives CDR1 MNHEY, CDR2 SVGEGT.

This clonotype was observed at least ten times. This rearrangement joins TRBV12-3 or TRBV12-4 to TRBJ2-5; possibly TRBD1 for D (5 bases). Trimming pared 8 bases from V and 5 bases from J, leaving 21 bases between. This CDR3 region has 15 residues. The CDR3: CASGDGAHYRETQYF. The CDR3 DNA reads TGTGCCAGCGGGGATGGGGCCCACTATAGGGAGACCCAGTACTTC.

Here the CDR3 reads CASSMRSDYLAKNIQYF. The CDR3 nucleotides read TGTGCCAGTAGTATGCGAAGTGACTATCTAGCCAAAAACATTCAGTACTTC. This chain links TRBV19 with TRBJ2-4, with TRBD2 as a possible D gene (5 bases). Deletions cut 3 bases from V and 0 bases from J, with 15 bases between. The length of the CDR3 is 17 residues. CDR1 is LNHDA and CDR2 is SQIVND in the germline V gene (reference sequence).

The chain joins TRBV20-1 to TRBJ2-7, with D hard to call. Trimming took 6 bases from V and 7 from J, leaving 13 bases between them. The CDR3 sequence is 11 residues long. CDR1 and CDR2 from the germline V gene are DFQATT and SNEGSKA (reference sequence). CDR3 nucleotides: TGCAGTGCCCCAAAATCCACGGAGCAGTACTTC. It is translated as CSAPKSTEQYF.

This clonotype was detected only a few times. V gene TRBV15 combines with J gene TRBJ2-1; 8 bases are shared with TRBD1. CDR3 length equals 15 residues. Unmatched junction bases numbered 12, after V lost 8 bases and J lost 6 bases. Per the germline V gene, CDR1 is LNHNV and CDR2 is YYDKDF (reference sequence). The CDR3 DNA sequence: TGTGCCACCTGGGACCGGGACAGGCCGGTCAATGAGCAGTTCTTC. Protein: CATWDRDRPVNEQFF.

This clonotype has just a few counts. The chain recombines TRBV20-1 with TRBJ1-1; 11 bases are a match to TRBD1. Trimming took 3 bases from V and 4 from J; bases not matched to a gene: 1. The CDR3 covers 13 residues. Germline V gene sequence: CDR1 DFQATT, CDR2 SNEGSKA (reference sequence). CDR3 sequence: CSARGTGGTEAFF. DNA of the CDR3: TGCAGTGCTAGGGGGACAGGGGGCACTGAAGCTTTCTTT.

This clonotype turned up a few times. The genes are TRBV7-2 and TRBJ2-3; D possibly corresponds to TRBD2 (5 bases). V gave up 1 base and J gave up 2 bases, with 10 bases separating them. Germline loops: CDR1 SGHTA, CDR2 FQGNSA. CDR3 length: 15 amino acids. In DNA, the CDR3 is TGTGCCAGCAGCTTAGGACTACAAGTCACAGATACGCAGTATTTT. Translation gives CASSLGLQVTDTQYF.

In this sample, this clonotype turned up once. The DNA of the CDR3 is TGTGCCATCGGCCCCGGGCTAGGGGGCGCAGTTTTTCGTACCGGGGAGCTGTTTTTT. It encodes CAIGPGLGGAVFRTGELFF. V and J are TRBV5-6 and TRBJ2-2, with 7 bases fitting TRBD1. V gave up 9 bases and J gave up 5 bases; unmatched junction bases: 25. Germline V gene lookup returns CDR1 SGHDT and CDR2 YYEEEE. The CDR3 has 19 residues.

This clonotype was counted a few times. The rearrangement uses TRBV5-5 and TRBJ1-1; TRBD1 aligns across 8 bases. The CDR3 covers 16 residues. V gave up 3 bases and J gave up 1 base; unmatched junction bases: 8. CDR1 and CDR2 (germline): SGHKS, YYEKEE (reference sequence). Here the CDR3 DNA reads TGTGCCAGCAGCTCGATCAACAGGGGGTGGAACACTGAAGCTTTCTTT. This encodes CASSSINRGWNTEAFF.

The J gene is TRBJ2-7, the V gene TRBV12-3 or TRBV12-4; a weak D match, TRBD2 (5 bases). With 3 bases removed from V and 7 bases from J, the gap between germline ends came to 22 bases. There are 16 residues in the CDR3. The CDR3 loop is CASSFLVASRSREQYF. The CDR3 region has the DNA TGTGCCAGCAGTTTTCTGGTGGCTAGCAGGTCGAGGGAGCAGTACTTC.

The J gene is TRBJ2-7, the V gene TRBV3-1; 9 nucleotides line up with TRBD2. The trim removed 5 bases at V and 7 bases at J, leaving 15 bases unmatched. The CDR3 sequence is 16 residues long. Germline lookup yields CDR1 LGHDT and CDR2 YNNKEL (reference sequence). CDR3 region: CASSMGGSSGTWEQYF. The DNA of the CDR3 is TGTGCCAGCAGCATGGGGGGGTCTAGCGGGACCTGGGAGCAGTACTTC.

J is TRBJ2-3 and V is TRBV7-2; D is ambiguous. V lost 6 bases, J lost 0 bases, and 13 bases lay in between. CDR1 SGHTA and CDR2 FQGNSA come from the germline V gene. This CDR3 contains 15 residues. CDR3 protein: CASSLTVTSTDTQYF. Here the CDR3 DNA reads TGTGCCAGCAGTTTAACCGTGACTAGCACAGATACGCAGTATTTT.

This clonotype was seen a few times. The chain links TRBV4-2 to TRBJ2-1; tentatively, D is TRBD2 (5 bases). Germline CDR1 reads LGHNA; CDR2 reads YNFKEQ. This CDR3 has 16 residues. V lost 2 bases to trimming and J lost 5 bases, with 16 bases between them. CDR3 DNA sequence: TGTGCCAGCAGCCAAACGACTACCAATATCGACAATGAGCAGTTCTTC. Translated: CASSQTTTNIDNEQFF.

This clonotype has a handful of counts. The chain uses TRBV7-8 and TRBJ1-5, with D possibly being TRBD1 (6 bases). Trimming removed 5 bases from V and 2 bases from J, with 10 bases in between. From germline, CDR1 is SGHVS and CDR2 FQNEAQ. The CDR3 loop spans 14 amino acids. The CDR3 DNA is TGTGCCAGCAGCGCGGACAGACGCAATCAGCCCCAGCATTTT. It yields the protein CASSADRRNQPQHF. Using reference TRBV7-8 and TRBJ1-5 for the parts outside the CDR3, the full variable domain is GAGVSQSPRYKVAKRGQDVALRCDPISGHVSLFWYQQALGQGPEFLTYFQNEAQLDKSGLPSDRFFAERPEGSVSTLKIQRTQQEDSAVYLCASSADRRNQPQHFGDGTRLSIL.

The CDR3 spells CSRLESGVTDTQYF. DNA for the CDR3: TGCAGTCGCTTAGAGAGCGGGGTTACAGATACGCAGTATTTT. The chain is built from TRBV20-1 and TRBJ2-3, with 7 bases that match TRBD2. Germline assignment: CDR1 DFQATT and CDR2 SNEGSKA (reference sequence). V trimming: 8 bases; J trimming: 3 bases; junction bases outside the gene matches: 11. The CDR3 has 14 residues.

The chain carries TRBV3-1 and TRBJ2-1; TRBD1 is a possible D gene (7 bases). The CDR3 extends over 16 amino acids. V was cut by 4 bases and J by 6 bases, with 19 bases left in between. Germline CDR1 reads LGHDT; CDR2 reads YNNKEL (reference sequence). The chain's CDR3 is CASSPPRGVGGNEQFF. In DNA, the CDR3 is TGTGCCAGCAGCCCCCCCAGGGGGGTCGGTGGCAATGAGCAGTTCTTC.

The sample holds a few counts of this clonotype. The chain recombines TRBV12-3 or TRBV12-4 with TRBJ1-2, with D maybe TRBD1 (6 bases). The CDR3 totals 13 residues. The V and J ends lost 5 bases and 8 bases respectively, with 15 bases between them. Here the CDR3 DNA reads TGTGCCAGCAGTCGAACAGGGTACGGGGGCTACACCTTC. This translates into CASSRTGYGGYTF.